A selection of T cell receptor beta chains follows, all from one sample in a study of blood T cell repertoires in COVID-19. Assay: immunoSEQ multiplex PCR; the TCRdb copy retains only in-frame clones and omits some. The repertoire holds 360,000 or so clones, with 90% as singletons. Sequencing used peripheral blood. These receptors originate from a man between 18 and 29 years old with active or convalescent COVID-19. Both conserved end residues are part of each CDR3. A D gene is named only where the DNA matches it firmly. Only some rows state a clone size, as once, few, many or a class for expanded clones.

TRBJ1-2 | TRBV4-3 | NA | once | TGCGCCAGCAGCCAAGATAGGGGGGGAGATGGCTACACCTTC | CASSQDRGGDGYTF
TRBJ1-2 | TRBV7-6 | TRBD1 | NA | TGTGCCAGCAGTCTAAGGACAGGGGCTCATATAACTAACTATGGCTACACCTTC | CASSLRTGAHITNYGYTF
TRBJ2-1 | TRBV7-2 | NA | NA | TGTGCCAGCAGCCCCGGGACTGATTATAACAATGAGCAGTTCTTC | CASSPGTDYNNEQFF
TRBJ1-4 | TRBV4-1 | TRBD1 | NA | TGCGCCAGCAGCCACCAGGGGGACGATGAAAAACTGTTTTTT | CASSHQGDDEKLFF
TRBJ1-3 | TRBV28 | NA | NA | TGTGCCAGCAGTTCGCGGGCATCCGGAAACACCATATATTTT | CASSSRASGNTIYF
TRBJ1-5 | TRBV24-1 | NA | NA | TGTGCCACCGCTCAGGGTCAGAGCAATCAGCCCCAGCATTTT | CATAQGQSNQPQHF
TRBJ2-7 | TRBV6-2/TRBV6-3 | TRBD1 | NA | TGTGCCAGCAGTTACTCAGGCAGGGGGCCTTCCTACGAGCAGTACTTC | CASSYSGRGPSYEQYF
TRBJ1-4 | TRBV13 | TRBD1 | NA | TGTGCCAGCAGTCAACAGGGGCGGGCAACTAATGAAAAACTGTTTTTT | CASSQQGRATNEKLFF
TRBJ1-5 | TRBV28 | TRBD1 | NA | TGTGCCAGCAGACGCGGGACAGGGGTTCAGCCCCAGCATTTT | CASRRGTGVQPQHF
TRBJ1-2 | TRBV9 | TRBD1 | NA | TGTGCCAGCAGCGTAGATGTGGGACAGGGTGCCTTGGGCTACACCTTC | CASSVDVGQGALGYTF
TRBJ1-5 | TRBV7-6 | NA | NA | TGTGCCAGCAGCTCCCGGGGGCCCCAGCATTTT | CASSSRGPQHF
TRBJ2-1 | TRBV28 | TRBD2 | NA | TGTGCCAGCAGTTTTGTTTTACTAGCGGCCTACAATGAGCAGTTCTTC | CASSFVLLAAYNEQFF
TRBJ2-5 | TRBV7-9 | TRBD2 | NA | TGTGCCAGCGGCCGGGGGGAAAAAGAGACCCAGTACTTC | CASGRGEKETQYF
TRBJ1-6 | TRBV6-6 | TRBD1 | NA | TGTGCCAGCAGCCCCGGACAGGGGGCGTTAGGTTCACCCCTCCACTTT | CASSPGQGALGSPLHF
TRBJ2-1 | TRBV11-2 | NA | NA | TGTGCCAGCAGCTTAGGGATCCTAGCAACCTACAATGAGCAGTTCTTC | CASSLGILATYNEQFF
TRBJ2-4 | TRBV7-2 | NA | NA | TGTGCCAGCAGCTTCCCCGGGAGCGTCAAAAACATTCAGTACTTC | CASSFPGSVKNIQYF
TRBJ2-7 | TRBV7-9 | TRBD1 | once | TGTGCCAGCAGCACTGACAGGGGGCTACGCGAGCAGTACTTC | CASSTDRGLREQYF
TRBJ2-6 | TRBV7-3 | TRBD2 | NA | TGTGCCAGCAGCTCCGGATATTGGCGGGAGGGCCTCTCGACTGGGGCCAACGTCCTGACTTTC | CASSSGYWREGLSTGANVLTF
TRBJ1-2 | TRBV27 | NA | NA | TGTGCCAGCAGTTTAGGAGGATTTCCTAACTATGGCTACACCTTC | CASSLGGFPNYGYTF
TRBJ1-1 | TRBV3-1/TRBV3-2 | TRBD1 | NA | TGTGCCAGCAGCCGATCGGGACAGCAGAATGAAGCTTTCTTT | CASSRSGQQNEAFF
TRBJ2-6 | TRBV7-3 | TRBD1 | once | TGTGCCAGCAGCCCGTCGACAGGGATGAGCTCTGGGGCCAACGTCCTGACTTTC | CASSPSTGMSSGANVLTF
TRBJ2-4 | TRBV6-2/TRBV6-3 | NA | once | TGTGCCAGCAGTTCGACCGGGACCGGGGGCATTCAGTACTTC | CASSSTGTGGIQYF
TRBJ2-1 | TRBV28 | TRBD2 | NA | TGTGCCAGCAGTTTACTAGCGGTTAATGAGCAGTTCTTC | CASSLLAVNEQFF
TRBJ1-2 | TRBV3-1/TRBV3-2 | NA | NA | TGTGCCAGCAGCCAAGCCCCCAGCGGTACGTATGGCTACACCTTC | CASSQAPSGTYGYTF
TRBJ2-1 | TRBV12-3/TRBV12-4 | NA | NA | TGTGCCAGTCTAGGAAATGAGCAGTTCTTC | CASLGNEQFF
TRBJ1-1 | TRBV5-6 | NA | NA | TGTGCCAGCAGCTTGGTTGAGGGAATGAACACTGAAGCTTTCTTT | CASSLVEGMNTEAFF
TRBJ2-3 | TRBV5-1 | NA | NA | TGCGCCAGCAGCGTCGCGATGGCAGATACGCAGTATTTT | CASSVAMADTQYF
TRBJ2-7 | TRBV11-2 | TRBD1 | once | TGTGCCAGCAGGCCGACAGGGGGGGCCGGGGACGAGCAGTACTTC | CASRPTGGAGDEQYF
TRBJ1-5 | TRBV27 | NA | NA | TGTGCCAGCAGTTTAAGGCGGCCGAGTGGCAATCAGCCCCAGCATTTT | CASSLRRPSGNQPQHF
TRBJ1-2 | TRBV9 | NA | NA | TGTGCCAGCAGCCGCGGGATAACCGGTGGCTACACCTTC | CASSRGITGGYTF
TRBJ2-3 | TRBV4-2 | TRBD2 | few | TGTGCCAGCAGCCAAGTGTGGACTAGCGGGGGAGGCACAGATACGCAGTATTTT | CASSQVWTSGGGTDTQYF